The 25 T cell receptor beta chains presented below share a single source sample, sequenced in a study of blood T cells in healthy people across ages. Together with a sample-barcoded 5' primer, a J-beta primer mix was included in a second PCR lasting about 7 to 12 cycles. TCRdb re-called the 5' RACE reads through MiXCR, storing one row per CDR3 protein. The sample yields 600,000 to 1,000,000 distinct CDR3 sequences, 58% seen once. The sequencing sample was made of blood. The receptors here all came from a man aged 30 to 45 in good health.

About this clonotype itself: At one end the junction does not follow the germline gene, possibly because of a read error. V usage is TRBV7-9 and J usage is TRBJ2-5; TRBD1 matches 7 bases. The J call could be wrong; TRBJ2-7 is a better fit for the DNA end. This CDR3 region has 15 residues. Germline values: CDR1 SEHNR, CDR2 FQNEAQ (reference sequence). The CDR3 bases are TGTGCCAGCAGCGTAGCCCGGGACAGAACCTACGAGCAGTACTTC. Translating it yields CASSVARDRTYEQYF.

V usage is TRBV29-1 and J usage is TRBJ1-1; D is undetermined. V gave up 3 bases and J gave up 1 base, with 0 bases separating them. This CDR3 comprises 10 residues. The germline CDR1 and CDR2 sequences are SQVTM and ANQGSEA. In nucleotides, the CDR3 is TGCAGCGTTGAGAACACTGAAGCTTTCTTT. Translating it yields CSVENTEAFF.

J is TRBJ1-5 and V is TRBV29-1; maybe TRBD1 (6 bases). The V gene's germline CDR1 is SQVTM and CDR2 ANQGSEA. The CDR3 is 12 residues long. Between the trimmed V and J ends, which lost 6 bases and 3 bases, there was a span of 9 bases. The CDR3 spells CSVGQFNQPQHF. The CDR3 coding sequence is TGCAGCGTCGGACAGTTCAATCAGCCCCAGCATTTT.

This clonotype was seen once. Sequence at one end of the junction differs from germline and may be a read error. The chain joins TRBV7-2 to TRBJ2-7, with D tentatively TRBD2 (5 bases). The CDR3 is 14 amino acids. Germline lookup yields CDR1 SGHTA and CDR2 FQGNSA. CDR3 residues: CASSPGPSSYGQYF. The DNA for the CDR3 is TGTGCCAGCAGCCCCGGGCCTAGCTCCTACGGGCAGTACTTC. Using reference TRBV7-2 and TRBJ2-7 for the parts outside the CDR3, the full variable domain is GAGVSQSPSNKVTEKGKDVELRCDPISGHTALYWYRQSLGQGLEFLIYFQGNSAPDKSGLPSDRFSAERTGGSVSTLTIQRTQQEDSAVYLCASSPGPSSYGQYFGPGTRLTVT.

The chain employs TRBV7-2 and TRBJ1-2, with 8 bases lining up with TRBD1. The CDR3 spans 15 residues. The trim removed 1 base at V and 8 bases at J, leaving 9 bases unmatched. CDR1 is SGHTA, CDR2 FQGNSA, per germline. The chain's CDR3 is CASSLEQGAPSGYTF. CDR3 nucleotide sequence: TGTGCCAGCAGCTTAGAGCAGGGGGCCCCGTCGGGCTACACCTTC.

The rearrangement uses TRBV7-2 and TRBJ2-1; 7 nucleotides match TRBD2. V was clipped by 5 bases and J by 3 bases; unmatched bases: 7. Germline assignment: CDR1 SGHTA and CDR2 FQGNSA. The CDR3 covers 15 residues. DNA for the CDR3: TGTGCCAGCAGCAGGGAGGGCTATTTCTACAATGAGCAGTTCTTC. Residues: CASSREGYFYNEQFF.

The rearrangement uses TRBV5-5 and TRBJ2-5, with D possibly TRBD1 on 6 matching bases. CDR1 and CDR2 from the germline V gene are SGHKS and YYEKEE (reference sequence). This CDR3 has 17 residues. V lost 0 bases, J lost 5 bases, and 20 bases lay in between. CDR3 in amino acids: CASSLEVTGQEGETQYF. CDR3 DNA sequence: TGTGCCAGCAGCTTGGAAGTTACGGGACAAGAGGGGGAGACCCAGTACTTC.

V gene TRBV29-1 combines with J gene TRBJ2-1; possible D gene TRBD1, 5 bases. The CDR3 length is 13 residues. Germline lookup yields CDR1 SQVTM and CDR2 ANQGSEA. The V end lost 6 bases, the J end lost 13 bases, and 22 bases lay between the germline ends. The CDR3 DNA sequence: TGCAGCGTCTCGACAGTTGTAGGAGAGACCCAGTTCTTC. This codes for CSVSTVVGETQFF.

V is TRBV20-1 and J is TRBJ2-5, with 9 bases matching TRBD1. The CDR3 loop spans 15 amino acids. After removal of 7 bases from V and 1 base from J, the junction contained 10 bases not matched to a gene. Germline V gene data show CDR1 as DFQATT and CDR2 as SNEGSKA (reference sequence). CDR3 sequence reads: CSVSTPGQGQETQYF. For the CDR3, the DNA is TGCAGTGTTTCCACTCCGGGACAGGGCCAAGAGACCCAGTACTTC.

The rearrangement links TRBV20-1 to TRBJ2-7; the match to TRBD2 covers 9 bases. The CDR3 runs to 14 residues. Germline V gene data show CDR1 as DFQATT and CDR2 as SNEGSKA (reference sequence). V was pared by 3 bases and J by 7 bases, with 10 bases of the junction left unmatched. The CDR3 here is CSASYAGGPGEQYF. CDR3 nucleotides: TGCAGTGCTAGTTACGCGGGAGGGCCCGGGGAGCAGTACTTC.

CDR3 amino acids: CASSTLYRDRVTDTQYF. In DNA form, the CDR3 reads TGTGCCAGCAGTACCCTCTATCGGGACAGGGTGACAGATACGCAGTATTTT. J is TRBJ2-3 and V is TRBV25-1; 9 positions agree with TRBD1. The germline V gene has CDR1 MGHDK and CDR2 SYGVNS. J was trimmed by 3 bases and V by 5 bases; bases with no gene match: 12. The CDR3 sequence is 17 residues long.

J is TRBJ2-5 and V is TRBV14; D remains unclear. This CDR3 contains 14 residues. V shed 3 bases and J shed 1 base, with 9 bases lying between them. The germline CDR1 and CDR2 sequences are SGHDN and FVKESK. The CDR3 reads CASSHPQLQETQYF. CDR3 bases: TGTGCCAGCAGCCATCCCCAGCTCCAAGAGACCCAGTACTTC.

About this clonotype itself: A much larger clone sits a single nucleotide away, making a read error possible. The J gene is TRBJ2-5, the V gene TRBV28; 7 bases map to TRBD1. The DNA end favors TRBJ2-7, so the J call may be wrong. The germline V gene encodes CDR1 MDHEN and CDR2 SYDVKM. This CDR3 is built from 14 residues. The DNA for the CDR3 is TGTGCCAGCAGGAGCCGAGGGGGCGTCGGCGAGCAGTACTTC. The encoded protein is CASRSRGGVGEQYF.

The table lists this clonotype with many counts. The J gene is TRBJ2-1, the V gene TRBV27, with no clear D. Germline CDR1 MNHEY, CDR2 SMNVEV (reference sequence). V lost 3 bases and J lost 5, with 14 bases in between. The CDR3 sequence is 15 residues long. CDR3 protein: CASSLYSGSNNEQFF. The CDR3 DNA is TGTGCCAGCAGTTTGTACAGTGGAAGCAACAATGAGCAGTTCTTC.

J is TRBJ2-7 and V is TRBV6-6, with D hard to call. In germline, CDR1 is MNHNY, CDR2 SVGAGI (reference sequence). Trimming took 5 bases from V and 8 from J, leaving 10 bases between them. The CDR3 loop spans 11 amino acids. CDR3 bases: TGTGCCAGCAGTGGTGGCCAGCAGCAGTACTTC. It translates to CASSGGQQQYF.

The V call is TRBV15, the J call TRBJ2-4; the D gene could be TRBD1 or TRBD2 (5 bases each). The DNA end lines up better with TRBJ2-7; the J call may be wrong. Germline values: CDR1 LNHNV, CDR2 YYDKDF (reference sequence). The CDR3 loop spans 14 amino acids. The CDR3: CATSREIRDHEQYF. The CDR3 region has the DNA TGTGCCACCAGCAGGGAGATCAGGGACCACGAGCAGTACTTC.

The J gene is TRBJ2-1, the V gene TRBV18; D unresolved. Germline lookup yields CDR1 KGHSH and CDR2 LQKENI. The V gene lost 1 base and the J gene lost 9 bases, with 7 bases spanning the gap. The CDR3 runs to 12 residues. DNA of the CDR3: TGTGCCAGCTCACCACTTGAGCCTGAGCAGTTCTTC. It specifies CASSPLEPEQFF.

CDR3 coding DNA: TGTGCCAGCAGCCCGGGGGTTAGGCCTTACGAGCAGTACTTC. This encodes CASSPGVRPYEQYF. The chain recombines TRBV7-9 with TRBJ2-1, with D tentatively TRBD2 (6 bases). The J call may be mistaken, given a closer DNA end match to TRBJ2-7. Per germline, CDR1 SEHNR and CDR2 FQNEAQ (reference sequence). The CDR3 runs to 14 residues.

The gene calls are TRBV20-1 and TRBJ1-1; D gene uncertain. CDR3 length: 10 amino acids. V lost 1 base and J 8 bases, leaving 5 bases between the germline ends. The V gene's germline CDR1 is DFQATT and CDR2 SNEGSKA (reference sequence). The CDR3 loop is CSARVIEAFF. In DNA, the CDR3 is TGCAGTGCTAGAGTCATCGAAGCTTTCTTT.

This clonotype was counted a single time. The CDR3: CASSLINTPSAEAFF. DNA of the CDR3: TGTGCCAGCAGTTTAATAAATACTCCTTCGGCTGAAGCTTTCTTT. V and J are TRBV12-3 or TRBV12-4 and TRBJ1-1; D is unresolved. V lost 2 bases, J lost 6 bases, and 16 bases lay in between. The CDR3 extends over 15 amino acids.

A remark on this clonotype: The junction departs from germline at one end; a sequencing error may be responsible. CDR3 sequence reads: CAWSATGFGYTF. The CDR3 nucleotides are TGTGCCTGGAGTGCAACAGGGTTTGGCTACACCTTT. This chain links TRBV30 with TRBJ1-2, with D possibly TRBD1 on 6 matching bases. The CDR3 contains 12 residues. Germline V gives CDR1 GTSNPN, CDR2 SVGIG (reference sequence).

The chain links TRBV7-2 to TRBJ2-5; D may be TRBD2 (6 bases). Germline CDR1 SGHTA, CDR2 FQGNSA. The CDR3 totals 15 residues. With 4 bases removed from V and 4 bases from J, the gap between germline ends came to 16 bases. The CDR3 DNA follows: TGTGCCAGCAGCTCCGCCGGCGGAGCGGGAGAGACCCAGTACTTC. Protein product: CASSSAGGAGETQYF.

This clonotype was counted once. This chain connects TRBV20-1 to TRBJ2-1; no clear D. The CDR3 extends over 14 amino acids. CDR1 DFQATT and CDR2 SNEGSKA come from the germline V gene (reference sequence). V gave up 0 bases and J gave up 2 bases, with 8 bases separating them. The CDR3 coding sequence is TGCAGTGCTAGAGATCTCCCTGCCTACAATGAGCAGTTCTTC. It is translated as CSARDLPAYNEQFF.

The chain has TRBV21-1 and TRBJ2-5; the table's D call TRBD1 went unverified against the DNA. The J call may not be correct, given that the DNA end is closer to TRBJ2-7. TRBV21-1 is classified as a pseudogene. This CDR3 contains 17 residues. The CDR3: CASSKSAHRGLTYEQYF. The CDR3 DNA reads TGTGCCAGCAGCAAATCCGCTCACAGGGGACTTACCTACGAGCAGTACTTC.

V gene TRBV7-9 combines with J gene TRBJ2-1; no clear D gene. This CDR3 spans 13 amino acids. From germline, CDR1 is SEHNR and CDR2 FQNEAQ (reference sequence). The V end was cut by 5 bases, the J end by 3 bases, with 8 bases between. CDR3 protein: CASSPERYNEQFF. CDR3 nucleotides: TGTGCCAGCAGCCCCGAGCGCTACAATGAGCAGTTCTTC.